This passage covers 6 T cell receptor beta chains from one sample sequenced in a study of T cell responses to AZD1222 COVID-19 vaccine. Repertoires were generated with immunoSEQ multiplex PCR, while TCRdb's copy carries only in-frame clones and drops some. The sample lists around 200,000 clones, roughly 88% occurring once. Sequences were derived from peripheral blood, sampled on day 0 of AZD1222 vaccination. These receptors were obtained from an adult in good health.

The CDR3 sequence: CAIGRGSIEQYF. CDR3 coding DNA: TGTGCCATCGGTCGGGGTTCCATCGAGCAGTACTTC. The V gene is TRBV6-5, the J gene TRBJ2-7; D might be TRBD2 (5 bases). This CDR3 spans 12 amino acids. Germline values: CDR1 MNHEY, CDR2 SVGAGI. Trimming shortened V by 10 bases and J by 6 bases, and 16 bases separated the two germline ends.

This rearrangement joins TRBV18 to TRBJ2-2, with TRBD2 matching 11 bases. CDR1 is KGHSH and CDR2 is LQKENI in the germline V gene. The length of the CDR3 is 17 residues. J was trimmed by 1 base and V by 3 bases; bases with no gene match: 4. The CDR3 protein is CASSPSTSGGNTGELFF. For the CDR3, the DNA is TGTGCCAGCTCACCGAGTACTAGCGGGGGGAACACCGGGGAGCTGTTTTTT.

The gene calls are TRBV5-1 and TRBJ2-2; D uncertain. The CDR3 sequence is 14 residues long. From germline, CDR1 is SGHRS and CDR2 YFSETQ. V lost 3 bases and J lost 1, with 7 bases in between. The CDR3, as DNA: TGCGCCAGCAGCTACGCCGAGAACACCGGGGAGCTGTTTTTT. This gives the protein CASSYAENTGELFF. Looking up the rest from reference TRBV5-1 and TRBJ2-2 gives the full variable domain: KAGVTQTPRYLIKTRGQQVTLSCSPISGHRSVSWYQQTPGQGLQFLFEYFSETQRNKGNFPGRFSGRQFSNSRSEMNVSTLELGDSALYLCASSYAENTGELFFGEGSRLTVL.

CDR3 sequence: CASSPRGGGYEQYF. The CDR3 DNA follows: TGTGCCAGCAGTCCCCGGGGGGGCGGGTACGAGCAGTACTTC. This chain joins TRBV27 and TRBJ2-7; TRBD2 matches at 8 bases. V shed 5 bases, J shed 4 bases, and the junction held 7 bases outside the gene matches. Germline V CDR1 and CDR2: MNHEY, SMNVEV (reference sequence). CDR3 length: 14 residues.

The V and J genes are TRBV2 and TRBJ1-6; the D gene is possibly TRBD1 (6 bases). The CDR3 runs 15 residues. Germline values: CDR1 SNHLY, CDR2 FYNNEI. Trimming took 6 bases from V and 3 from J, leaving 12 bases between them. The CDR3 region has the DNA TGTGCCAGCAGAGTGACAGGCTTCTATAATTCACCCCTCCACTTT. The encoded protein is CASRVTGFYNSPLHF.

The rearrangement joins TRBV5-5 to TRBJ1-4; D is possibly TRBD1 (5 bases). Trimming stripped 5 bases from V and 12 bases from J, with 26 bases between. Germline V gives CDR1 SGHKS, CDR2 YYEKEE (reference sequence). The CDR3 spans 16 residues. This CDR3 is CASSLGRAGRMEELFF. CDR3 coding DNA: TGTGCCAGCAGTCTGGGGCGAGCAGGGCGGATGGAAGAACTGTTTTTT.